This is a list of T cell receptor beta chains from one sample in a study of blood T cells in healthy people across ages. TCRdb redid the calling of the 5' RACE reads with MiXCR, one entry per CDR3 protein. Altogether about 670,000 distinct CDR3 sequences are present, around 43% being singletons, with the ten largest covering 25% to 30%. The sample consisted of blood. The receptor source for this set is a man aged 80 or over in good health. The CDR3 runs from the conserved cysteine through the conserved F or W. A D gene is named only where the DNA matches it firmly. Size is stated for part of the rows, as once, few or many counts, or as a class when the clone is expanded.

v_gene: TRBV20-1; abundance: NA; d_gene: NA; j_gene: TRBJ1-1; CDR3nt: TGCAGCGTGTACCGGGCGCAGACTGAAGCTTTCTTT; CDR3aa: CSVYRAQTEAFF
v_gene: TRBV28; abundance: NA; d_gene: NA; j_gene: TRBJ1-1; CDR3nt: TGTGCCAGCAGTTTTTTGGGCCAGCGGGCTTTCTTT; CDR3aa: CASSFLGQRAFF
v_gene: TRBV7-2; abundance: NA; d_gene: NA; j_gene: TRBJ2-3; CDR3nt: TGTGCCAGCAGCTTAAGGGAGGAACCCACAGATACGCAGTATTTT; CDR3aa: CASSLREEPTDTQYF
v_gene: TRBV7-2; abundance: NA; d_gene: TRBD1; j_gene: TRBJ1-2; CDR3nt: TGTGCCAGCAGACAGGGGGGGACACCGGGTGGCTATGGCTACACCTTC; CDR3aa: CASRQGGTPGGYGYTF
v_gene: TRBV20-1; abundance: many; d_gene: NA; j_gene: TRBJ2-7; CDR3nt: TGCAGTGCCCACTCTGGGCCTAACTACGAGCAGTACTTC; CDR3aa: CSAHSGPNYEQYF
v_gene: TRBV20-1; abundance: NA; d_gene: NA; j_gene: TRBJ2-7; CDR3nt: TGCAGTGCTAGTCCGCTGGCCCCCTACGAGCAGTACTTC; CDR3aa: CSASPLAPYEQYF
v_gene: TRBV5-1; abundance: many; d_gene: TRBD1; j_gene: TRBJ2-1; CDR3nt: TGCGCCAGCAGCTTGGGTCTAGGGGGCTCCAATGAGCAGTTCTTC; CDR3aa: CASSLGLGGSNEQFF
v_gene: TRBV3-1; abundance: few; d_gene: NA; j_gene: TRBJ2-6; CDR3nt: TGTGCCAGCAGAGTAAGGAATTCTGGGGCCAACGTCCTGACTTTC; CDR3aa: CASRVRNSGANVLTF
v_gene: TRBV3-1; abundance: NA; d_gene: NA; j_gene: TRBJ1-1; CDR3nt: TGTGCCAGCCTCGGAGCAGGGGCGAAGAACACTGAAGCTTTCTTT; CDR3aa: CASLGAGAKNTEAFF
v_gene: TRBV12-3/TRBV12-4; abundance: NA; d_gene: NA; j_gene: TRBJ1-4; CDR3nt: TGTGCCAGCAGCCTGACCCCCGAAAAACTGTTTTTT; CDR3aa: CASSLTPEKLFF
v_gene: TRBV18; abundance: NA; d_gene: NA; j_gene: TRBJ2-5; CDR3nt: TGTGCCAGCTCAGATGGACTACCCCAGGGGACCCAGTACTTC; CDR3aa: CASSDGLPQGTQYF
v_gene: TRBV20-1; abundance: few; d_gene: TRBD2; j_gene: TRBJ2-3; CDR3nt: TGCAGTGCTATGAGACTAGCGGGAGGGACAGATACGCAGTATTTT; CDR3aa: CSAMRLAGGTDTQYF
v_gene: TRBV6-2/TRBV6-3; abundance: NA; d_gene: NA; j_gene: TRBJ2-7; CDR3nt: TGTGCCAGCAGTTACGGACGGATCACCTACGAGCAGTACTTC; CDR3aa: CASSYGRITYEQYF
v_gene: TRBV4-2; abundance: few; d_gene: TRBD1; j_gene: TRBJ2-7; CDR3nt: TGTGCCAGCAGCCAAGTGGGGGACAGGGACTACGAGCAGTACTTC; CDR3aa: CASSQVGDRDYEQYF
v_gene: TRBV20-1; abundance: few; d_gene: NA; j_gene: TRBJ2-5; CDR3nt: TGCAGTCTCCCCCGGGAAGAGACCCAGTACTTC; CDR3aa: CSLPREETQYF
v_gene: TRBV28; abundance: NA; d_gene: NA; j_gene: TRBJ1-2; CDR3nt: TGTGCCAGCAGTTTGGGCCAGGGCCATGGCTACACCTTC; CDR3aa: CASSLGQGHGYTF
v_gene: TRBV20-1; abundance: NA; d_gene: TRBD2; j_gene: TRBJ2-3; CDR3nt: TGCAGTGCTAGTCCCATTAGCGGGGGCCTACATCGTGATACGCAGTATTTT; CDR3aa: CSASPISGGLHRDTQYF
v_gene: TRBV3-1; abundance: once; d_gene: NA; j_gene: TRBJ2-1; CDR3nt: TGTGCCAGCAGCCACCCCAGAACAGCATGGGAGCAGTTCTTC; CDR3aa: CASSHPRTAWEQFF
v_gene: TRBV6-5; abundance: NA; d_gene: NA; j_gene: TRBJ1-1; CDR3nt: TGTGCCAGCATCGACAAACAGCGGGGCACTGAAGCTTTCTTT; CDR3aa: CASIDKQRGTEAFF
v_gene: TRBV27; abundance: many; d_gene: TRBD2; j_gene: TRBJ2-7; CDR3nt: TGTGCCAGCAGTTTATCTGGGGCTAGCGGAACCTACGAGCAGTACTTC; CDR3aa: CASSLSGASGTYEQYF
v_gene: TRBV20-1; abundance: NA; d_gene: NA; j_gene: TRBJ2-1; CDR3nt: TGCAGTGCTAACCGGGACATCACCAATGGGCAGTTCTTC; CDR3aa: CSANRDITNGQFF
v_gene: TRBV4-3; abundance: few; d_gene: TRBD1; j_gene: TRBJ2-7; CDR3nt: TGCGCCAGCAGCCAACTTGACAGGGGCCCGAACGAGCAGTACTTC; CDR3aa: CASSQLDRGPNEQYF
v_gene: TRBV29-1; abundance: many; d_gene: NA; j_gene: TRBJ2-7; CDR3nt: TGCAGCGTAGTACAGGGTGGGGTAGTTTCCTACGAGCAGTACTTC; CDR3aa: CSVVQGGVVSYEQYF
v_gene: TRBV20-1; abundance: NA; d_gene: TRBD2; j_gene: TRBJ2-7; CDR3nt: TGCAGTGCTAGACGGACTAGCGGGGCATCCTACGAGCAGTACTTC; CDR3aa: CSARRTSGASYEQYF
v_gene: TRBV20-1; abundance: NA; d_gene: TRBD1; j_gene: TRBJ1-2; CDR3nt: TGCAGTGCCAGCCGTGGACAGGTTTATGGCTACACCTTC; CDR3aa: CSASRGQVYGYTF
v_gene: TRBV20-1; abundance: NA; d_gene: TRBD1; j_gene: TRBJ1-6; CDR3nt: TGCAGTGCTAGAAATTCGGACAGGGATAATTCACCCCTCCACTTT; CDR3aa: CSARNSDRDNSPLHF
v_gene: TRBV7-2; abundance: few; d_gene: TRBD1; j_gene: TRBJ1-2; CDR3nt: TGTGCCAGCAGCTTAGAAGGGACAGGGGGACGCTATGGCTACACCTTC; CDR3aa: CASSLEGTGGRYGYTF
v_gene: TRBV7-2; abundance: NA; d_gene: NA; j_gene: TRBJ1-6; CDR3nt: TGTGCCAGCAGCCTCTTCGACGGAACTAATTCACCCCTCCACTTT; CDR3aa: CASSLFDGTNSPLHF
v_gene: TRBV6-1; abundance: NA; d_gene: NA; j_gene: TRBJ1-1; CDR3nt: TGTGCCAGCAGCCCCCTGTCGGGGGTTGGGGGGAACACTGAAGCTTTCTTT; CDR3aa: CASSPLSGVGGNTEAFF
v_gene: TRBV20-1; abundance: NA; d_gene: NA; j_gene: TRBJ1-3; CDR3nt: TGCAGTGCTAGGGCCACGCTTGGAAACACCATATATTTT; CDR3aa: CSARATLGNTIYF
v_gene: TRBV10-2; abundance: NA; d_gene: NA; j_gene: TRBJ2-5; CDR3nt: TGCGCCAGCAGTGCTAACAAAGAGACCCAGTACTTC; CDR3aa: CASSANKETQYF
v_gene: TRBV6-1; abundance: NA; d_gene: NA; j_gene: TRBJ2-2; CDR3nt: TGTGCCAGCACCGGTCCCGGGGAGCTGTTTTTT; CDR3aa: CASTGPGELFF
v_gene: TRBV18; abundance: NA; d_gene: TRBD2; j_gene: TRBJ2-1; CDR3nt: TGTGCCAGCTCACCTAGAGGGCTAGCGGGAAAGAATGAGCAGTTCTTC; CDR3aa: CASSPRGLAGKNEQFF
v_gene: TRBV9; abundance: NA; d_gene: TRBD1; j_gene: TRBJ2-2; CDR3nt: TGTGCCAGCAGCCCCAGAGGGACAGGGGACGGGGAGCTGTTTTTT; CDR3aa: CASSPRGTGDGELFF
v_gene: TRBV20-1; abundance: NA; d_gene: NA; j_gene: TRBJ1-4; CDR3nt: TGCAGTGCTAAGATTAGAAGCTATACTACAACTAGTGAAAAACTGTTTTTT; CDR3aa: CSAKIRSYTTTSEKLFF
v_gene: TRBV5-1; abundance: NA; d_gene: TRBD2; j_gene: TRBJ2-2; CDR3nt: TGCGCCAGCAGCTTGCTTGGACTAGCGGGAGGGACCGGGGAGCTGTTTTTT; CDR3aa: CASSLLGLAGGTGELFF
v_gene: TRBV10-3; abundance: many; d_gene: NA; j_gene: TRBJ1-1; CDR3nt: TGTGCCATCAGTGAAGGTCAGTGGGGCACTGAAGCTTTCTTT; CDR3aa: CAISEGQWGTEAFF
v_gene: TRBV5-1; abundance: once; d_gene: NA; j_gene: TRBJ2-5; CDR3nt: TGCGCCAGCAGCCACAAAACTGACAGGGAGGGTCAAGAGACCCAGTACTTC; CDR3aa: CASSHKTDREGQETQYF
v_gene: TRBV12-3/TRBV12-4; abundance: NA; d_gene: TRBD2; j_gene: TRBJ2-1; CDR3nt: TGTGCCAGCAGTTTAGATCCGAGCGGGGGACCACGTAATGAGCAGTTCTTC; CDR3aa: CASSLDPSGGPRNEQFF
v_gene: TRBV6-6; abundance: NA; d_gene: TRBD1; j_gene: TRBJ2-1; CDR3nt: TGTGCCAGCAGGGAAACGACAGGGGGAAATGTGGATGAGCAGTTCTTC; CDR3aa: CASRETTGGNVDEQFF
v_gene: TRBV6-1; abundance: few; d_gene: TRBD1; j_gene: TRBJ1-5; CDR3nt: TGTGCCAGCAGTGCCCGACAGGGTTCACTCCCGGGGAGCAATCAGCCCCAGCATTTT; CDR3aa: CASSARQGSLPGSNQPQHF
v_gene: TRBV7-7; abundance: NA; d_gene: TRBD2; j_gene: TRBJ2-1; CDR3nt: TGTGCTAGCAGCTTAGCGGGAGAGAGGGAGACCCAGTTCTTC; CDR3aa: CASSLAGERETQFF
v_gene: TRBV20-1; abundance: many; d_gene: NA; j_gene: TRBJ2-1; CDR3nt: TGCAGTGCTAGAGAAGACAGTCTTGAGCAGTTCTTC; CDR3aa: CSAREDSLEQFF
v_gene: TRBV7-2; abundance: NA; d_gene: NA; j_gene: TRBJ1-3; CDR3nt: TGTGCCAGCAGCTTATCCAAACCCGGAAACACCATATATTTT; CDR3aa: CASSLSKPGNTIYF
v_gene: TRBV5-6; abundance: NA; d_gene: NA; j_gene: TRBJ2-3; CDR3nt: TGTGCCAGCAGCTTGGTCCGGGGCTTAAGAGGAGGTACGCAGTATTTT; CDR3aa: CASSLVRGLRGGTQYF